Sequencing of this T cell receptor beta chain was carried out in a study of a mutant IDH1 vaccine in newly diagnosed glioma. Produced via immunoSEQ multiplex PCR; TCRdb's table is partial and in-frame only. The sample includes 110,000 or so clones, almost 90% of them seen just once. CDR1 is MNHEY and CDR2 is SVGAGI in the germline V gene. The CDR3 contains 15 residues. V was cut by 5 bases and J by 7 bases, with 20 bases left in between. Described time point: week 11, during vaccination. With topical imiquimod, each dose of the vaccine consisted of 300 ug of mutant IDH1 20-mer peptide. In regard to this clone: Antigen specificity is unknown.

The sequences come from PBMCs, collected from a glioma patient whose treatment included an IDH1 peptide vaccine. V gene TRBV6-5 combines with J gene TRBJ1-1; tentative D call: TRBD1 (6 bases). This TCR was recovered from a woman aged 45-65 years with glioma. As DNA, the CDR3 is TGTGCCAGCAGTGGCTCGGGGGCGGGTTTCGGTGAAGCTTTCTTT. As protein: CASSGSGAGFGEAFF.